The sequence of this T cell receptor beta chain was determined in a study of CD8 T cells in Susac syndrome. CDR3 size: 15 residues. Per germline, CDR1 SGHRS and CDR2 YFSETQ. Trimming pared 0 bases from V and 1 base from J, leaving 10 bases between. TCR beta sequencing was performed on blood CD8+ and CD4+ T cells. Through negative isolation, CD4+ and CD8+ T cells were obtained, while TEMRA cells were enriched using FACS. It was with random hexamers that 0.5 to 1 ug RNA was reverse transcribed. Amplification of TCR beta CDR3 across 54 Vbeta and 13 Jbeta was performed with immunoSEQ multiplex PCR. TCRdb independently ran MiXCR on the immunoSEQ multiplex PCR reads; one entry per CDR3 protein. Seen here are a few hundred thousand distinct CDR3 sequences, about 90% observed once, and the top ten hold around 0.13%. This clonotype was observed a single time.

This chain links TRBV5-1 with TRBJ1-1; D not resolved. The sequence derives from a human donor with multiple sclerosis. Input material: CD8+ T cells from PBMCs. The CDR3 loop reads CASSLEVSGNTEAFF. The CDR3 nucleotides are TGCGCCAGCAGCTTGGAGGTGTCAGGGAACACTGAAGCTTTCTTT.